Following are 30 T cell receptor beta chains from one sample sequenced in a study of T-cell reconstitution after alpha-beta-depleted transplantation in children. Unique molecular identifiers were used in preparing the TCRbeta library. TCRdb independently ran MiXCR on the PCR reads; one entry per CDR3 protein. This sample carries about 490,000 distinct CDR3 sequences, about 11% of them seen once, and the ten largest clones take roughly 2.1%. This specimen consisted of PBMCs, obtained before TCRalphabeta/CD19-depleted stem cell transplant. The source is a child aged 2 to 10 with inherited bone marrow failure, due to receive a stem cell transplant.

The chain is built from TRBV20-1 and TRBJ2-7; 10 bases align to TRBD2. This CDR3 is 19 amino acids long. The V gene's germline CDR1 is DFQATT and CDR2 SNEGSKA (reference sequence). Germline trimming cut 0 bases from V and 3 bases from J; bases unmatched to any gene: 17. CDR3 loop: CSARDPEGLAGVGLYEQYF. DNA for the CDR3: TGCAGTGCTAGAGATCCCGAGGGGCTAGCGGGAGTGGGCCTCTACGAGCAGTACTTC.

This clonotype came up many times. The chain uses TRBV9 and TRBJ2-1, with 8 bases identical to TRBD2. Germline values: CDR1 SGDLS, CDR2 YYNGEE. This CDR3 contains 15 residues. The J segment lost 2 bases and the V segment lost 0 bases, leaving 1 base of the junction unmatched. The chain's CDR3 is CASSVGLATYNEQFF. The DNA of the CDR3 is TGTGCCAGCAGCGTAGGACTAGCGACCTACAATGAGCAGTTCTTC.

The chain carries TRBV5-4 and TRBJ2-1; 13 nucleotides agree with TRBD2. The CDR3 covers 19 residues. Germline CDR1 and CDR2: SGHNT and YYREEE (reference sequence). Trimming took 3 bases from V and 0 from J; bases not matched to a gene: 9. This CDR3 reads CASSSLTSGRNPSYNEQFF. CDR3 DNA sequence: TGTGCCAGCAGCTCCCTGACTAGCGGGAGGAATCCCTCCTACAATGAGCAGTTCTTC.

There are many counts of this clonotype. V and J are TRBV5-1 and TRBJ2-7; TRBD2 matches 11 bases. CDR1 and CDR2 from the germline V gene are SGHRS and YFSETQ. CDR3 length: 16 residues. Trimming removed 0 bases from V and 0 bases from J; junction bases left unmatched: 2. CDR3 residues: CASSLVGLAVSYEQYF. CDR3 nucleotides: TGCGCCAGCAGCTTGGTGGGACTAGCGGTCTCCTACGAGCAGTACTTC.

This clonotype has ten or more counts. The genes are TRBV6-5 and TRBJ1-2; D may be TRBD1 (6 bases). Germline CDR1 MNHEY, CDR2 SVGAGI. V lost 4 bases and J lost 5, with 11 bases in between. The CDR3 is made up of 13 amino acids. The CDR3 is CASSWKQGYGYTF. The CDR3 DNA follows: TGTGCCAGCAGTTGGAAACAGGGATATGGCTACACCTTC.

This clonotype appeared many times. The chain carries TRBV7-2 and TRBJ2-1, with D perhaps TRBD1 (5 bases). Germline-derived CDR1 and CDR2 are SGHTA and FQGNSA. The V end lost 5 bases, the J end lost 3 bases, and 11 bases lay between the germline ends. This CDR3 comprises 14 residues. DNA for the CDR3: TGTGCCAGCAGCCAACGGACAAGCTACAATGAGCAGTTCTTC. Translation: CASSQRTSYNEQFF.

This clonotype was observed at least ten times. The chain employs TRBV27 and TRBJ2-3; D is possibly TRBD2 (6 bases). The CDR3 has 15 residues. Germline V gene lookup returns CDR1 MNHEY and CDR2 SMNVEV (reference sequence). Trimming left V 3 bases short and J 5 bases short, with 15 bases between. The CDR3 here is CASSLAGTPQDTQYF. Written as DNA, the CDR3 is TGTGCCAGCAGTTTGGCGGGGACGCCGCAAGATACGCAGTATTTT.

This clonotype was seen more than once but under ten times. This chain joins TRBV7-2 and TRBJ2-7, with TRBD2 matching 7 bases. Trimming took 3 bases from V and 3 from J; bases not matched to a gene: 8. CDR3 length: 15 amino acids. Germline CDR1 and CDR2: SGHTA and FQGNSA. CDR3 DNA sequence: TGTGCCAGCAGCTTCTGGGGGGGAGCTGACTACGAGCAGTACTTC. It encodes CASSFWGGADYEQYF.

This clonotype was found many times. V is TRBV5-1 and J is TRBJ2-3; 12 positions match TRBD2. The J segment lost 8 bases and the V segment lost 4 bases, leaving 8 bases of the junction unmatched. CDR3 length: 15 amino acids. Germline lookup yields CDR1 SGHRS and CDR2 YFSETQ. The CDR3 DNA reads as TGCGCCAGCAGCCCCGGACTAGCGGGACGGGGTACGCAGTATTTT. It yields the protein CASSPGLAGRGTQYF.

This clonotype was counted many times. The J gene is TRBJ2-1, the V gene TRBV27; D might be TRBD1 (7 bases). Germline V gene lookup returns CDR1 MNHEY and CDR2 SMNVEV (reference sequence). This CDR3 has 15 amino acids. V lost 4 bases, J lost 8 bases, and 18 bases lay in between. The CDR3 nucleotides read TGTGCCAGCAGTTACAACGGAGCAGGGGGGCATGAGCAGTTCTTC. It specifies CASSYNGAGGHEQFF.

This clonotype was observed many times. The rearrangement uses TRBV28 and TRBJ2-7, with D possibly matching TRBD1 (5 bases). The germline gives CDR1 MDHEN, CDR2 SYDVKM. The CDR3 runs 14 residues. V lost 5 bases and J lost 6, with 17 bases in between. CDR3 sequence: CASSPVWGDGEQYF. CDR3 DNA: TGTGCCAGCAGTCCTGTATGGGGCGACGGCGAGCAGTACTTC.

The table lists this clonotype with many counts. Here the CDR3 DNA reads TGTGCCATCAGTGAGACGACAGGGACTAATGAAAAACTGTTTTTT. Residues: CAISETTGTNEKLFF. The V and J genes are TRBV10-3 and TRBJ1-4; TRBD1 matches at 7 bases. Trimming cost V 2 bases and J 2 bases; bases outside gene matches: 2. The CDR3 is made up of 15 amino acids. Germline V gene data show CDR1 as ENHRY and CDR2 as SYGVKD.

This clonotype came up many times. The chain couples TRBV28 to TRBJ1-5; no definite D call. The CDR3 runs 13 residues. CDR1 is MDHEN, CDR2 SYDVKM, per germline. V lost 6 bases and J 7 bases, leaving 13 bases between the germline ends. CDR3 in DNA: TGTGCCAGCAGCCAGCCTCCGTCGCAGCCCCAGCATTTT. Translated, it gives CASSQPPSQPQHF.

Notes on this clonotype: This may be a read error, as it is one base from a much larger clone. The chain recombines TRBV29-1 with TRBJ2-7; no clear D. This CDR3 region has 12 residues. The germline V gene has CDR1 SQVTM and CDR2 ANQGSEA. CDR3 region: CSVGAETYGQYF. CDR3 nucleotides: TGCAGCGTTGGAGCAGAGACCTACGGGCAGTACTTC.

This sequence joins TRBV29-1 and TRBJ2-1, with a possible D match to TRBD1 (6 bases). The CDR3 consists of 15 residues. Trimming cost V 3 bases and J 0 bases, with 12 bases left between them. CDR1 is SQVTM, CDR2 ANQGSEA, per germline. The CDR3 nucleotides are TGCAGCGTTGATACAGGGACGAGCTCCTACAATGAGCAGTTCTTC. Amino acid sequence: CSVDTGTSSYNEQFF.

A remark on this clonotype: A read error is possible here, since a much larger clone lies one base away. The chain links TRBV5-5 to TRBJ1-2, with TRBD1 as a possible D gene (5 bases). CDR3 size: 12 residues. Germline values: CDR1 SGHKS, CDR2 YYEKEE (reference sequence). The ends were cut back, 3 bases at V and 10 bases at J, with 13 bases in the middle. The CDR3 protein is CASSWGDSSYTF. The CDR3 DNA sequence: TGTGCCAGCAGCTGGGGTGACAGCTCCTACACCTTC.

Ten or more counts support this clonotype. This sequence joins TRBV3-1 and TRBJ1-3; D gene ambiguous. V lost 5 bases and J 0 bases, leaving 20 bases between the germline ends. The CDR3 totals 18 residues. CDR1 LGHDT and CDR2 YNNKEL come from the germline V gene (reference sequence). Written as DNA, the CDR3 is TGTGCCAGCAGCAACCGGGCGTCCAATACGGCCTCTGGAAACACCATATATTTT. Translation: CASSNRASNTASGNTIYF.

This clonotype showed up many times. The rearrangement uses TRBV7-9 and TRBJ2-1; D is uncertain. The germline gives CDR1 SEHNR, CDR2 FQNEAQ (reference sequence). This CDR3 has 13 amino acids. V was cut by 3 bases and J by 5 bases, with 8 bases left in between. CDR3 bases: TGTGCCAGCAGCTTGGTACAGAACAATGAGCAGTTCTTC. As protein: CASSLVQNNEQFF.

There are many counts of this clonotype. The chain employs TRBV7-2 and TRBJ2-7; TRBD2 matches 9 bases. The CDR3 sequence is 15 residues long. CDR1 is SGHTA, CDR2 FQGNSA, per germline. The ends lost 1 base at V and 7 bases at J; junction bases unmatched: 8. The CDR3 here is CASSLDAGGPREQYF. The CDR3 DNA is TGTGCCAGCAGCTTAGACGCGGGAGGGCCCAGGGAGCAGTACTTC.

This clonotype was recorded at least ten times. CDR3 sequence (DNA): TGTGCCAGCAGTAGGACAGGGCAGGGCACTGAAGCTTTCTTT. Encoded protein: CASSRTGQGTEAFF. This rearrangement joins TRBV6-2 or TRBV6-3 to TRBJ1-1, with TRBD1 matching 8 bases. Germline V gene data show CDR1 as MNHEY and CDR2 as SVGEGT. There are 14 residues in the CDR3. V lost 5 bases, J lost 4 bases, and 6 bases stayed unmatched.

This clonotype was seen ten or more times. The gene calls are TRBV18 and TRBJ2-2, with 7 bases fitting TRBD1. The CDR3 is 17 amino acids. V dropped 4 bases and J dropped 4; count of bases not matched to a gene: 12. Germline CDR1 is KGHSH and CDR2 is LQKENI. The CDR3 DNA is TGTGCCAGCTCACAGATGAATAAGGGACAGATCACCGGGGAGCTGTTTTTT. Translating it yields CASSQMNKGQITGELFF.

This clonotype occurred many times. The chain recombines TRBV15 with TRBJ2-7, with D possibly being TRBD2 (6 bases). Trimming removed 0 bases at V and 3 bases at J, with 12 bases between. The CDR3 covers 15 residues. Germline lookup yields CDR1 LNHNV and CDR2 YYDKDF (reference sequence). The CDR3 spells CATSRDGSGSYEQYF. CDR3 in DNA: TGTGCCACCAGCAGAGACGGCTCCGGGAGCTACGAGCAGTACTTC.

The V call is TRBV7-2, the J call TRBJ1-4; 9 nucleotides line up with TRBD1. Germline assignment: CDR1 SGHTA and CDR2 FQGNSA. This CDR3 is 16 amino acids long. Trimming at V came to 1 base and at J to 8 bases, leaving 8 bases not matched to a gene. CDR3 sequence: CASSLGGEGQGEKLFF. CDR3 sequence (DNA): TGTGCCAGCAGCTTAGGAGGAGAGGGACAGGGAGAAAAACTGTTTTTT.

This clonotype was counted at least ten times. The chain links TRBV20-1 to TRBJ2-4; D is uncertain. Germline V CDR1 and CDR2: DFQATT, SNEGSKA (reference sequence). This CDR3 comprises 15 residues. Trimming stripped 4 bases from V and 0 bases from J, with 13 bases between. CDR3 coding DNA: TGCAGTGCTAAGGCAGGAGACCTAGCCAAAAACATTCAGTACTTC. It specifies CSAKAGDLAKNIQYF.

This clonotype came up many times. This chain's CDR3 is CASSPITSGANTGELFF. The DNA of the CDR3 is TGCGCCAGCAGCCCAATTACTAGCGGCGCGAACACCGGGGAGCTGTTTTTT. The gene calls are TRBV5-1 and TRBJ2-2, with 8 bases lining up with TRBD2. From germline, CDR1 is SGHRS and CDR2 YFSETQ. The CDR3 has 17 residues. The V gene end was trimmed by 4 bases and the J gene end by 0 bases; junction bases not matched to a gene: 8.

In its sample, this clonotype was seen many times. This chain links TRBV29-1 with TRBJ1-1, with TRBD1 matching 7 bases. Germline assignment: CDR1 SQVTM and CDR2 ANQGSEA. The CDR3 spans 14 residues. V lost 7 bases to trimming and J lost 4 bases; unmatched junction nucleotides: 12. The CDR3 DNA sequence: TGCAGCGCACACGCCGGACAGGTTTCCACTGAAGCTTTCTTT. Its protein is CSAHAGQVSTEAFF.

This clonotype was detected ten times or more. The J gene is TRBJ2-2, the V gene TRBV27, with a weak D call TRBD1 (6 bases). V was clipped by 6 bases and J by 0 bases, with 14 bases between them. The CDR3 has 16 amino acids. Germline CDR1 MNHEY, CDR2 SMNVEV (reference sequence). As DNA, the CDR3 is TGTGCCAGCAGACTGACAGGAGGTCCGAACACCGGGGAGCTGTTTTTT. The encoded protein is CASRLTGGPNTGELFF.

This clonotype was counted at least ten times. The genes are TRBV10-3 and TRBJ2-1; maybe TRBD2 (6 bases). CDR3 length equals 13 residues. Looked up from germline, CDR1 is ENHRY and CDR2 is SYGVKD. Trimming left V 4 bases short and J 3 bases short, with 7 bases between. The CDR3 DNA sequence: TGTGCCATCAGTGGGGGGGTCTACAATGAGCAGTTCTTC. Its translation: CAISGGVYNEQFF.

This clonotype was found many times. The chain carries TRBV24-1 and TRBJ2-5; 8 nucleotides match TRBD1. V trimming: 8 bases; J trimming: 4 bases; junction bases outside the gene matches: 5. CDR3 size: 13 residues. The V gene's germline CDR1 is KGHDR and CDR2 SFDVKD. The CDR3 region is CATKDRGRETQYF. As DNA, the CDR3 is TGTGCCACCAAAGACAGGGGTCGAGAGACCCAGTACTTC.

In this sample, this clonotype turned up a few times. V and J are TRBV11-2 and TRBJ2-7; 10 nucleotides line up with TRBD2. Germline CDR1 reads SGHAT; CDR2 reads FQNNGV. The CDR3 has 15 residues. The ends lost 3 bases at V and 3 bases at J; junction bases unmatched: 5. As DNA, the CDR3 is TGTGCCAGCAGCTTTTCTAGCGGGAGAAACTACGAGCAGTACTTC. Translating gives CASSFSSGRNYEQYF.